The 20 T cell receptor beta chains below were found in one sample sequenced in a study of blood T cell repertoires in COVID-19. Clones were read by immunoSEQ multiplex PCR, and TCRdb kept only the in-frame ones, dropping some. Among over 200,000 clones listed, 75% to 90% were seen once. The sample consisted of peripheral blood. Receptors were obtained from a man aged 55 to 70 who had recovered from COVID-19.

This clone was detected only once. This chain links TRBV7-3 with TRBJ2-2; tentatively, D is TRBD1 (5 bases). The germline V gene has CDR1 SGHTA and CDR2 FQGTGA. Trimming removed 2 bases from V and 2 bases from J, with 15 bases in between. The CDR3 runs to 17 residues. The CDR3 loop is CASSLWAGKENTGELFF. In nucleotides, the CDR3 is TGTGCCAGCAGCTTATGGGCAGGGAAGGAAAACACCGGGGAGCTGTTTTTT.

V and J are TRBV9 and TRBJ1-3, with a weak D call TRBD1 (6 bases). V was shortened by 4 bases and J by 2 bases, with 13 bases between the two germline ends. This CDR3 comprises 15 residues. Germline V gives CDR1 SGDLS, CDR2 YYNGEE. This chain's CDR3 is CASSYDRQPGNTIYF. CDR3 DNA sequence: TGTGCCAGCAGCTACGACAGGCAACCTGGAAACACCATATATTTT.

The rearrangement uses TRBV16 and TRBJ1-5; D uncertain. From germline, CDR1 is KGHSY and CDR2 FQNENV. Trimming removed 6 bases at V and 0 bases at J, with 3 bases between. The CDR3 contains 12 residues. DNA of the CDR3: TGTGCCAGCAGACATAGCAATCAGCCCCAGCATTTT. It translates to CASRHSNQPQHF. Full variable domain (missing parts from reference TRBV16 and TRBJ1-5): GEEVAQTPKHLVRGEGQKAKLYCAPIKGHSYVFWYQQVLKNEFKFLISFQNENVFDETGMPKERFSAKCLPNSPCSLEIQATKLEDSAVYFCASRHSNQPQHFGDGTRLSIL.

The chain is built from TRBV6-5 and TRBJ1-2; TRBD1 aligns across 11 bases. CDR1 and CDR2 (germline): MNHEY, SVGAGI. This CDR3 comprises 15 residues. Unmatched junction bases numbered 15, after V lost 10 bases and J lost 8 bases. This CDR3 reads CATLDRGLSSEGYTF. The CDR3 DNA follows: TGTGCCACTTTGGACAGGGGGCTTAGTTCGGAGGGCTACACCTTC.

This clone was recorded a few times. The chain joins TRBV12-5 to TRBJ2-7; 9 nucleotides match TRBD1. The germline V gene has CDR1 LGHNT and CDR2 FRNRAP. J lost 4 bases, V lost 3 bases, and 4 bases had no gene match. This CDR3 is 14 amino acids long. The CDR3 DNA is TGTGCTAGTGGTTTTTCCGGGACAGGGTACGAGCAGTACTTC. It yields the protein CASGFSGTGYEQYF.

The rearrangement links TRBV28 to TRBJ2-3; 7 nucleotides align to TRBD2. Germline loops: CDR1 MDHEN, CDR2 SYDVKM. Losses at the gene ends were 6 bases for V and 2 bases for J; bases not matched to a gene: 8. The CDR3 covers 15 residues. CDR3 region: CASSPGGTFTDTQYF. CDR3 in DNA: TGTGCCAGCAGCCCGGGAGGTACCTTCACAGATACGCAGTATTTT.

V usage is TRBV9 and J usage is TRBJ2-7; 12 positions agree with TRBD1. V gave up 2 bases and J gave up 7 bases; unmatched junction bases: 7. In germline, CDR1 is SGDLS, CDR2 YYNGEE. There are 15 residues in the CDR3. In DNA form, the CDR3 reads TGTGCCAGCAGCGTGGGACAGGGGGCGCCCGGGGAGCAGTACTTC. Translation gives CASSVGQGAPGEQYF.

This chain joins TRBV5-1 and TRBJ1-1, with D hard to call. The germline V gene has CDR1 SGHRS and CDR2 YFSETQ. V was cut by 5 bases and J by 5 bases, with 19 bases left in between. This CDR3 has 15 amino acids. CDR3 in DNA: TGCGCCAGCAGTCCGGAACGGCCAGGTGAAACTGAAGCTTTCTTT. As protein: CASSPERPGETEAFF. Full variable domain (outside the CDR3, taken from reference TRBV5-1 and TRBJ1-1): KAGVTQTPRYLIKTRGQQVTLSCSPISGHRSVSWYQQTPGQGLQFLFEYFSETQRNKGNFPGRFSGRQFSNSRSEMNVSTLELGDSALYLCASSPERPGETEAFFGQGTRLTVV.

This rearrangement joins TRBV7-9 to TRBJ1-2, with 7 bases aligning to TRBD1. Germline V gives CDR1 SEHNR, CDR2 FQNEAQ (reference sequence). V was clipped by 4 bases and J by 4 bases; unmatched bases: 3. This CDR3 has 13 amino acids. CDR3 nucleotides: TGTGCCAGCAGCTCTCCAGGGGGCTATGGCTACACCTTC. This gives the protein CASSSPGGYGYTF.

The chain joins TRBV7-9 to TRBJ1-1, with D unresolved. Between the trimmed V and J ends, which lost 11 bases and 3 bases, there was a span of 10 bases. The CDR3 runs to 11 residues. CDR1 and CDR2 (germline): SEHNR, FQNEAQ (reference sequence). CDR3: CASRGDTEAFF. CDR3 nucleotides: TGTGCCTCCCGAGGCGACACTGAAGCTTTCTTT.

The chain couples TRBV7-3 to TRBJ2-1; 9 nucleotides line up with TRBD2. Germline assignment: CDR1 SGHTA and CDR2 FQGTGA. After removal of 5 bases from V and 7 bases from J, the junction contained 9 bases not matched to a gene. This CDR3 region has 15 residues. CDR3 amino acids: CASSLSGRGGNEQFF. For the CDR3, the DNA is TGTGCCAGCAGCCTTAGCGGGAGAGGAGGGAATGAGCAGTTCTTC.

A note on this clone: Other DNA sequences within the sample encode an identical CDR3. The rearrangement uses TRBV4-1 and TRBJ1-3, with 7 bases lining up with TRBD1. This CDR3 region has 16 residues. With 4 bases clipped from V and 0 bases from J, the junction kept 6 bases outside the gene matches. Germline V gives CDR1 MGHRA, CDR2 YSYEKL. The chain's CDR3 is CASSPQGGNSGNTIYF. The CDR3 DNA sequence: TGCGCCAGCAGCCCTCAGGGGGGCAACTCTGGAAACACCATATATTTT.

The chain links TRBV4-1 to TRBJ2-5; 8 bases match TRBD2. The CDR3 is 16 amino acids. With V trimmed by 1 base and J by 1 base, 5 bases remained unmatched. CDR1 MGHRA and CDR2 YSYEKL come from the germline V gene. CDR3 sequence: CASSQVFGRAQETQYF. CDR3 DNA sequence: TGCGCCAGCAGCCAAGTGTTCGGGAGGGCCCAAGAGACCCAGTACTTC.

J is TRBJ2-5 and V is TRBV7-2, with 10 positions matching TRBD1. V lost 4 bases, J lost 6 bases, and 5 bases stayed unmatched. The germline CDR1 and CDR2 sequences are SGHTA and FQGNSA. The CDR3 covers 14 residues. DNA of the CDR3: TGTGCCAGCAGCTACGGACAGGGGGGAAAGACCCAGTACTTC. This encodes CASSYGQGGKTQYF.

The chain links TRBV2 to TRBJ2-1; a possible D gene is TRBD2 (6 bases). The ends were cut back, 9 bases at V and 4 bases at J, with 19 bases in the middle. The length of the CDR3 is 15 residues. The germline gives CDR1 SNHLY, CDR2 FYNNEI. The CDR3 loop reads CASYTGTDRYNEQFF. The CDR3 nucleotides are TGTGCCAGTTATACCGGGACTGATAGATACAATGAGCAGTTCTTC.

The chain carries TRBV21-1 and TRBJ2-2; no check of the table's D call, TRBD1, against the DNA was made. TRBV21-1 is tagged as a pseudogene. The CDR3 has 19 residues. CDR3 in DNA: TGTGCCAGCAGCAAAGATGGGGGCGGACAGGGGCAGGTTGCCGGGGAGCTGTTTTTT. Its protein is CASSKDGGGQGQVAGELFF.

V and J are TRBV6-5 and TRBJ2-2; a possible D gene is TRBD1 (5 bases). This CDR3 has 14 residues. Germline CDR1 reads MNHEY; CDR2 reads SVGAGI. The V end lost 5 bases, the J end lost 1 base, and 8 bases lay between the germline ends. CDR3 coding DNA: TGTGCCAGCAGTCGGACATGGAACACCGGGGAGCTGTTTTTT. Translated: CASSRTWNTGELFF.

This chain uses TRBV24-1 with TRBJ2-7; the D gene is possibly TRBD2 (6 bases). Germline CDR1 KGHDR, CDR2 SFDVKD. The CDR3 loop spans 12 amino acids. V was trimmed by 5 bases and J by 6 bases, leaving 10 bases between them. CDR3 sequence: CATSGGDSEQYF. The DNA for the CDR3 is TGTGCCACCAGTGGCGGGGACTCCGAGCAGTACTTC.

This rearrangement joins TRBV15 to TRBJ2-7; the match to TRBD2 covers 9 bases. The CDR3 has 16 amino acids. J lost 3 bases, V lost 0 bases, and 6 bases had no gene match. The germline CDR1 and CDR2 sequences are LNHNV and YYDKDF (reference sequence). In nucleotides, the CDR3 is TGTGCCACCAGCAGAGATAAGGCTAGCGGGGTCTACGAGCAGTACTTC. Amino acid sequence: CATSRDKASGVYEQYF.

The genes are TRBV9 and TRBJ1-2; 8 bases are shared with TRBD1. CDR3 length equals 13 residues. Germline V gene sequence: CDR1 SGDLS, CDR2 YYNGEE. The V segment lost 6 bases and the J segment 6 bases; nucleotides outside the gene matches: 7. The CDR3 loop reads CASTTGQGDGYTF. The CDR3 DNA is TGTGCCAGCACCACAGGACAGGGCGATGGCTACACCTTC.